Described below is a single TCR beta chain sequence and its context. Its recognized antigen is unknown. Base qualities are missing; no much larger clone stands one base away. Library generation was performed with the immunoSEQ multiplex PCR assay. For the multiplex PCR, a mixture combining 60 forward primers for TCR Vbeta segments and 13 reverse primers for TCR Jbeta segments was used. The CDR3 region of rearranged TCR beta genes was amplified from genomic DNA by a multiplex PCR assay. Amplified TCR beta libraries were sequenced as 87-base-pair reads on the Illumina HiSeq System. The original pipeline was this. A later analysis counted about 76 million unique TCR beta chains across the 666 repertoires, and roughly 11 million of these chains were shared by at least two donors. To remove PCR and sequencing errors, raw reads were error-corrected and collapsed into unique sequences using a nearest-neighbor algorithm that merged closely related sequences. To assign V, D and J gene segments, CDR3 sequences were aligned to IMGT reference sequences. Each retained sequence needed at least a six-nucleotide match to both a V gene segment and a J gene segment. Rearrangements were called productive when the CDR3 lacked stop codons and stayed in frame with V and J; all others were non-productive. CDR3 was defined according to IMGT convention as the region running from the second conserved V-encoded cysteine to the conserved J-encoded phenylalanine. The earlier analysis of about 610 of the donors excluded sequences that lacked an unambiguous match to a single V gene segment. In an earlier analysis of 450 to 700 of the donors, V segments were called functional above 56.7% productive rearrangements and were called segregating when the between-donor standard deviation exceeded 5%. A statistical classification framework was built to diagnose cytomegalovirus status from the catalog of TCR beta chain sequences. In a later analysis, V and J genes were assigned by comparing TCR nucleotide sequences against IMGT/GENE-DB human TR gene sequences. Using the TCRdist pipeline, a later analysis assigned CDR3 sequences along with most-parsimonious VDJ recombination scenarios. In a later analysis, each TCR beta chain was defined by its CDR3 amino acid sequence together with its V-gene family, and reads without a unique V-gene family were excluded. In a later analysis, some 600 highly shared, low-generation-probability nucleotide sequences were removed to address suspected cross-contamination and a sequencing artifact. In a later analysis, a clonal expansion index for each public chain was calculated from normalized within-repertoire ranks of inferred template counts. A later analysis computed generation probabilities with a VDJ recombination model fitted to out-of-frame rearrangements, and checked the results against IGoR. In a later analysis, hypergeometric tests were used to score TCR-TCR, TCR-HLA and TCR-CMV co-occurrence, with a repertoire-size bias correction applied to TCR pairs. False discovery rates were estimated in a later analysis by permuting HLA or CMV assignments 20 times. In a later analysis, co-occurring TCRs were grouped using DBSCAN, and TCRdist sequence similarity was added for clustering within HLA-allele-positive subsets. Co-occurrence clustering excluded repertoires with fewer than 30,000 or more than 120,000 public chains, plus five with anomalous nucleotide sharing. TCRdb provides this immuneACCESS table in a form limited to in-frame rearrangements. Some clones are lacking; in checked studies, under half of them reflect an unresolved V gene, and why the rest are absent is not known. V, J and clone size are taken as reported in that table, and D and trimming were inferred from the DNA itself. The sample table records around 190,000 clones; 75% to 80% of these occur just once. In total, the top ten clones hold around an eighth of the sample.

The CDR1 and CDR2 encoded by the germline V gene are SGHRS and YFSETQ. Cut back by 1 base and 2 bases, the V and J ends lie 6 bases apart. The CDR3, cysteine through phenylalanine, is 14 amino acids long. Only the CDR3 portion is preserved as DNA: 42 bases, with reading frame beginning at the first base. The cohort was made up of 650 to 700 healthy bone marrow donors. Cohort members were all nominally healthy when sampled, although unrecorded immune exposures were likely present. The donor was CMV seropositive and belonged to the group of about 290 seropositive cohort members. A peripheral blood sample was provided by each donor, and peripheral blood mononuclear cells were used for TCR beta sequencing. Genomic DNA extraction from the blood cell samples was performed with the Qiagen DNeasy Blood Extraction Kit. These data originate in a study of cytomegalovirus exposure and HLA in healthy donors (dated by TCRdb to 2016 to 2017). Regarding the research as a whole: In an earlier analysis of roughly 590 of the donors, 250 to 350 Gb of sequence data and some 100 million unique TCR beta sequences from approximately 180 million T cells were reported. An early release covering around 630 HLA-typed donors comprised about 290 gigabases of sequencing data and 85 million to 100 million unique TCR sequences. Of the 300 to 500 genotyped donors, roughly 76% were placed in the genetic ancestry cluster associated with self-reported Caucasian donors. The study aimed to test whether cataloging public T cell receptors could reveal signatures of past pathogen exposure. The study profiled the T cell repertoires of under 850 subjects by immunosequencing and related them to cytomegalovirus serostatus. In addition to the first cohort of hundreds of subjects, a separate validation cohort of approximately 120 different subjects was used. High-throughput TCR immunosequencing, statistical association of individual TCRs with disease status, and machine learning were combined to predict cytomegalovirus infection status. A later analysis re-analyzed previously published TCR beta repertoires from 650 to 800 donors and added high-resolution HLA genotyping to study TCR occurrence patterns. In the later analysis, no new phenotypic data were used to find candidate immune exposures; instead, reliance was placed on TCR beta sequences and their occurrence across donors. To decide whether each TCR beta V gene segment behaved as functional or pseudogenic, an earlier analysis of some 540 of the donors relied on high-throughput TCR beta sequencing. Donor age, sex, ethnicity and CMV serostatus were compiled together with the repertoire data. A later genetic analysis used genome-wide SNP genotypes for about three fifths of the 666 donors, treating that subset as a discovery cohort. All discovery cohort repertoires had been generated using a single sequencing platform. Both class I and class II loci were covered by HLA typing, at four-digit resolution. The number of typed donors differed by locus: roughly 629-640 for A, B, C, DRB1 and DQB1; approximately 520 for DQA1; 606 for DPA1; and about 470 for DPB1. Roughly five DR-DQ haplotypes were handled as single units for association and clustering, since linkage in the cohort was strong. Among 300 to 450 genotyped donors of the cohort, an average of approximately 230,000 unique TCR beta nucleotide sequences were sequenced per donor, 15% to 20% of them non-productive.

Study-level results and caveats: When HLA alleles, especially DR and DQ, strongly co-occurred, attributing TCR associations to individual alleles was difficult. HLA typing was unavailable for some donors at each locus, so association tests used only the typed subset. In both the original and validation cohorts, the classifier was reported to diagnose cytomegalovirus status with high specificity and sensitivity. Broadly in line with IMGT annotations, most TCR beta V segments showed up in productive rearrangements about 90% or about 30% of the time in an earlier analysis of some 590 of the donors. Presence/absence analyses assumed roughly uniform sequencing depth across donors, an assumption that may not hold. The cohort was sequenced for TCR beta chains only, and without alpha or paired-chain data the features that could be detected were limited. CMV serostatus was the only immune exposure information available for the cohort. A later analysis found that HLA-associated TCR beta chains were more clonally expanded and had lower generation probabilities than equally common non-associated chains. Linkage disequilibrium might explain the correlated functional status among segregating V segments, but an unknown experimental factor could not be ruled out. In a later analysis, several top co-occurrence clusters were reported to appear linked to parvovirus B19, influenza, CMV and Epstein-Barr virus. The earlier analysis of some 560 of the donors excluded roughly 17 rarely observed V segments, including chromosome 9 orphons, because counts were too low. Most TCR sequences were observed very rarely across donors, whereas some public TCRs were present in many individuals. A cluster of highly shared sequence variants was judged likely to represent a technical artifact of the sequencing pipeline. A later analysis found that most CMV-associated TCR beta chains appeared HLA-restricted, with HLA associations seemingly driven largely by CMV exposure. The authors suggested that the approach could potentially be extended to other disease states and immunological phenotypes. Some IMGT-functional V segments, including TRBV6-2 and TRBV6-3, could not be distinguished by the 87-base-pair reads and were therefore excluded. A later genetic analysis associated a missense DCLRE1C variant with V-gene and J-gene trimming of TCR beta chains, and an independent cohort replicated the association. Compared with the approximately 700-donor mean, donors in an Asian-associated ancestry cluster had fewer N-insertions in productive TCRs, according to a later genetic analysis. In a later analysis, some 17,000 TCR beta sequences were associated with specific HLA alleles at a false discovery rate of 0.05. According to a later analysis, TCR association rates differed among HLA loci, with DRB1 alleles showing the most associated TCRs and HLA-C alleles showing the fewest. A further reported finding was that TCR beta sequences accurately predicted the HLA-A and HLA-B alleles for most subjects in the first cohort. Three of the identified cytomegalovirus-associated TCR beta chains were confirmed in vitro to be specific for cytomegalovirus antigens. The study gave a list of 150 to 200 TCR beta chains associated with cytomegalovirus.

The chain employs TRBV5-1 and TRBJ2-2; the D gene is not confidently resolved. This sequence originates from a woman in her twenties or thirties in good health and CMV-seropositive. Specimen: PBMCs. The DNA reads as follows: TGCGCCAGCAGCTTGACGAGAAACACCGGGGAGCTGTTTTTT. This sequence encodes CASSLTRNTGELFF.